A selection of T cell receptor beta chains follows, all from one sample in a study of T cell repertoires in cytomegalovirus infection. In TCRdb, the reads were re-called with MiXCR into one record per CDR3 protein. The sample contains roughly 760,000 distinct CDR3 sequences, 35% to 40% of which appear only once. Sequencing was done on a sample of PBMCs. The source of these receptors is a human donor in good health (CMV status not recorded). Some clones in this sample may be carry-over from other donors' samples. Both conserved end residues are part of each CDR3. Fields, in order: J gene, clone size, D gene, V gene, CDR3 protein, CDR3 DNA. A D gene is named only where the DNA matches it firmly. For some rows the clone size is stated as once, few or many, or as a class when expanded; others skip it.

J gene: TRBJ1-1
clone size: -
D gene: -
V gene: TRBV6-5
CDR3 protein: CASKAQMNTEAFF
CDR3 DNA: TGTGCCAGCAAGGCCCAGATGAACACTGAAGCTTTCTTT

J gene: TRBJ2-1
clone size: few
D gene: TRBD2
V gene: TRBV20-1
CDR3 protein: CSARDKREAPSYNEQFF
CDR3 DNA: TGCAGTGCTAGAGATAAACGGGAGGCCCCCTCCTACAATGAGCAGTTCTTC

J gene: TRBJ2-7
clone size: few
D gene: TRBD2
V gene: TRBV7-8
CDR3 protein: CASSLEGSGGLSSYEQYF
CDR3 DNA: TGTGCCAGCAGCTTAGAGGGTAGCGGGGGGCTAAGCTCCTACGAGCAGTACTTC

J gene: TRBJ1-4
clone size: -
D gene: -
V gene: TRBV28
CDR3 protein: CASSQGTRRGVEKLFF
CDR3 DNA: TGTGCCAGCAGCCAAGGAACCCGGAGAGGGGTTGAAAAACTGTTTTTT

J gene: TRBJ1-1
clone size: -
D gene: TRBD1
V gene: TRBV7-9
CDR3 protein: CASSLAGTGVTEAFF
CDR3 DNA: TGTGCCAGCAGCTTAGCCGGGACAGGGGTCACTGAAGCTTTCTTT

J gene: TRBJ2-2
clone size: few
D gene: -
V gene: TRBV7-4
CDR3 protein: CALRRQHTVELFF
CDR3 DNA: TGTGCCCTGCGGAGGCAGCACACCGTGGAGCTGTTTTTT

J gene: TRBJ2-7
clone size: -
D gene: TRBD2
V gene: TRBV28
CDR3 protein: CASSARTSGTPSSYEQYF
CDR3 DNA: TGTGCCAGCAGCGCCAGGACTAGCGGGACACCCAGCTCCTACGAGCAGTACTTC

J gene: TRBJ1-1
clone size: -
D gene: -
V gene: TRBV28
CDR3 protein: CASTTGQLPNTEAFF
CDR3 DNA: TGTGCCAGCACTACAGGACAGTTACCGAACACTGAAGCTTTCTTT

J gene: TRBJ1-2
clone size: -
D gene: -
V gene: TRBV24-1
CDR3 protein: CATSEPGTSGGYTF
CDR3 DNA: TGTGCCACCAGTGAACCTGGGACCTCCGGGGGCTACACCTTC

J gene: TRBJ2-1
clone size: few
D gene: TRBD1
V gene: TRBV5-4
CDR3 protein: CASSSDRGGYNEQFF
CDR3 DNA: TGTGCCAGCAGCTCTGACAGGGGGGGCTACAATGAGCAGTTCTTC

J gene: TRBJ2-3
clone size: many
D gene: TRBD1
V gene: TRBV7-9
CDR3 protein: CASSPQAGTGTPDTQYF
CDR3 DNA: TGTGCCAGCAGCCCACAGGCCGGGACAGGCACCCCAGATACGCAGTATTTT

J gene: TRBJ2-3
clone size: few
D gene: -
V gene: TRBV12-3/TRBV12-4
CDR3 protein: CASEGGKDTQYF
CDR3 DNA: TGTGCCAGCGAGGGGGGGAAAGATACGCAGTATTTT

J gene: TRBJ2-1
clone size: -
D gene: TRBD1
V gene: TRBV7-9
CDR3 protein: CASSEGQGGHNEQFF
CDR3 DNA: TGTGCCAGCAGCGAAGGACAGGGTGGACACAATGAGCAGTTCTTC

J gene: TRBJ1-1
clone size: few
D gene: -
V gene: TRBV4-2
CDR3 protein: CASSRLQVMNTEAFF
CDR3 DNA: TGTGCCAGCAGCCGACTACAGGTCATGAACACTGAAGCTTTCTTT

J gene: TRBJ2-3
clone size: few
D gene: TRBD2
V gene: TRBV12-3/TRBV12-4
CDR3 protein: CASSAGLAIADTQYF
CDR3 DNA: TGTGCCAGCAGTGCGGGACTAGCTATCGCAGATACGCAGTATTTT

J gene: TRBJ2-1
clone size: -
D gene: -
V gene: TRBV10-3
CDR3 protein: CAISESRGTIYNEQFF
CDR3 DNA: TGTGCCATCAGTGAGTCGCGCGGGACAATCTACAATGAGCAGTTCTTC

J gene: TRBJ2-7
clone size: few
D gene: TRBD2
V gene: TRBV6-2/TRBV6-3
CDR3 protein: CASSYGGRVDEQYF
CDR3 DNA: TGTGCCAGCAGTTACGGAGGGAGGGTCGACGAGCAGTACTTC

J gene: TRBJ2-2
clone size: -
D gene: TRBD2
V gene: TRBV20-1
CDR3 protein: CSAPQWGGRGAGELFF
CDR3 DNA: TGCAGTGCCCCTCAGTGGGGGGGGCGGGGGGCCGGGGAGCTGTTTTTT

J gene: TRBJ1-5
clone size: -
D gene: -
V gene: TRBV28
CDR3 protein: CASCYSQGTDQPQHF
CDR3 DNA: TGTGCCAGCTGTTATTCGCAGGGGACGGATCAGCCCCAGCATTTT

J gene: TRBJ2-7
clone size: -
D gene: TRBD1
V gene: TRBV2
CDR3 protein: CASTKNGQATYEQYF
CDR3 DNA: TGTGCCAGCACCAAAAACGGACAGGCGACCTACGAGCAGTACTTC

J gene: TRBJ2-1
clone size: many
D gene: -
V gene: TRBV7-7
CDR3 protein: CASSLGGGSATRNEQFF
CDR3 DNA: TGTGCTAGCAGCTTAGGGGGGGGCAGCGCCACGAGGAATGAGCAGTTCTTC

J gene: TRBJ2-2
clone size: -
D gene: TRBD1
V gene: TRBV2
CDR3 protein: CASSDPGQGANTGELFF
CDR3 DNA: TGTGCCAGCAGTGACCCGGGACAGGGGGCGAACACCGGGGAGCTGTTTTTT

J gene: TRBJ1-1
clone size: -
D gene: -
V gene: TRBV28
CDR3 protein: CASRARGGFYTEAFF
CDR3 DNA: TGTGCCAGCAGGGCCCGGGGGGGGTTCTACACTGAAGCTTTCTTT

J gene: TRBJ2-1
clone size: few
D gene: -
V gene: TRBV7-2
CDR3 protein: CASSLGVGPSSYNEQFF
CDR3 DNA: TGTGCCAGCAGCTTAGGTGTAGGCCCTAGCTCCTACAATGAGCAGTTCTTC

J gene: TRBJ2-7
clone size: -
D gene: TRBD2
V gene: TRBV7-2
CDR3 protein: CASSFSRTSGNYEQYF
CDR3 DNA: TGTGCCAGCAGCTTTTCCCGGACTAGCGGGAACTACGAGCAGTACTTC

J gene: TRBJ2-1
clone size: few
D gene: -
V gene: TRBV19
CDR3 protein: CASSTRELNEQFF
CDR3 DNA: TGTGCCAGTAGTACCAGGGAGTTGAATGAGCAGTTCTTC

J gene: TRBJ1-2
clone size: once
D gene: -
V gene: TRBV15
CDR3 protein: CATSRPPANYGYTF
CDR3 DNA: TGTGCCACCAGCAGACCACCAGCTAACTATGGCTACACCTTC

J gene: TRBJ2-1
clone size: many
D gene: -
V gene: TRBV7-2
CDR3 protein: CASSLVGRDWYYNEQFF
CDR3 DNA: TGTGCCAGCAGCTTAGTGGGGCGGGACTGGTACTACAATGAGCAGTTCTTC

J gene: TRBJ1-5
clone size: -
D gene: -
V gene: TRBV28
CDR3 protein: CASSLSTSILTQHF
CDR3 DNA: TGTGCCAGCAGTTTGTCGACTTCCATTCTGACCCAGCATTTT